What follows describes a single T cell receptor beta chain. This entry belongs to a study of blood T cell repertoires in COVID-19. Trimming at V came to 6 bases and at J to 5 bases, leaving 10 bases not matched to a gene. Germline loops: CDR1 SNHLY, CDR2 FYNNEI. The length of the CDR3 is 15 residues. Per the original methods: Nucleated cell counts were estimated from reference gene primer amplification. TCRdb's copy holds only in-frame clones and misses some; the assay was immunoSEQ multiplex PCR. V and J calls and clone size are those listed in that table; D and trimming were worked out from the DNA. The profile shows a few hundred thousand clones, more than 90% of them singletons. Recruited during active infection, patients (from Seattle) were subsequently followed longitudinally.

Sequencing was done on a sample of peripheral blood. This rearrangement joins TRBV2 to TRBJ2-1; 7 bases are shared with TRBD1. The TCR was taken from a person between 18 and 35 years old with COVID-19, enrolled during active disease. CDR3 region: CASREKTQGDNEQFF. The CDR3 nucleotides read TGTGCCAGCAGAGAAAAGACCCAGGGGGACAATGAGCAGTTCTTC.